One sample yielded the 8 T cell receptor beta chains listed below, sequenced in a study of blood T cells in healthy people across ages. It was with a sample-barcoded 5' primer and a J-beta primer mix that a second PCR of roughly 6 to 11 cycles was run. TCRdb re-called the 5' RACE reads through MiXCR, storing one row per CDR3 protein. The sample has 1,100,000 or so distinct CDR3 sequences; 35% to 55% are singletons. The sequencing input was blood. The source is an older woman in good health.

Here the CDR3 DNA reads TGTGCCAGCAGCACACGAGCGGCTAGCACAGATACGCAGTATTTT. It codes for CASSTRAASTDTQYF. J is TRBJ2-3 and V is TRBV7-3, with D perhaps TRBD2 (5 bases). This CDR3 has 15 amino acids. Trimming took off 5 bases at V and 0 bases at J, with 12 bases between the two ends. CDR1 SGHTA and CDR2 FQGTGA come from the germline V gene.

The J gene is TRBJ2-3, the V gene TRBV7-2; 9 bases match TRBD2. V dropped 4 bases and J dropped 0; count of bases not matched to a gene: 8. Germline V gene sequence: CDR1 SGHTA, CDR2 FQGNSA. This CDR3 region has 17 residues. The CDR3 nucleotides are TGTGCCAGCAGCTACATCCCCCTAGCGGGAAGCACAGATACGCAGTATTTT. Its protein product is CASSYIPLAGSTDTQYF. Full variable domain (missing parts from reference TRBV7-2 and TRBJ2-3): GAGVSQSPSNKVTEKGKDVELRCDPISGHTALYWYRQSLGQGLEFLIYFQGNSAPDKSGLPSDRFSAERTGGSVSTLTIQRTQQEDSAVYLCASSYIPLAGSTDTQYFGPGTRLTVL.

The chain couples TRBV20-1 to TRBJ1-6; no clear D gene. This CDR3 comprises 13 residues. CDR1 and CDR2 (germline): DFQATT, SNEGSKA (reference sequence). Trimming took off 1 base at V and 8 bases at J, with 9 bases between the two ends. This CDR3 reads CSARANQHSPLHF. CDR3 sequence (DNA): TGCAGTGCTAGAGCCAACCAGCATTCACCCCTCCACTTT.

The chain recombines TRBV10-3 with TRBJ1-4; 9 bases line up with TRBD1. The CDR3 contains 15 residues. V gave up 3 bases and J gave up 4 bases; unmatched junction bases: 3. The germline V gene has CDR1 ENHRY and CDR2 SYGVKD. Written as DNA, the CDR3 is TGTGCCATCAGTGACCCGGGACAGGGTAATGAAAAACTGTTTTTT. Translating gives CAISDPGQGNEKLFF.

This rearrangement joins TRBV7-2 to TRBJ2-7; D remains ambiguous. V gave up 5 bases and J gave up 2 bases, with 16 bases separating them. This CDR3 comprises 15 residues. Germline V CDR1 and CDR2: SGHTA, FQGNSA. Here the CDR3 DNA reads TGTGCCAGCAGCCGCCTCTCACCAGGCGCCTACGAGCAGTACTTC. This translates into CASSRLSPGAYEQYF. The full variable domain, with the rest looked up from reference TRBV7-2 and TRBJ2-7, is GAGVSQSPSNKVTEKGKDVELRCDPISGHTALYWYRQSLGQGLEFLIYFQGNSAPDKSGLPSDRFSAERTGGSVSTLTIQRTQQEDSAVYLCASSRLSPGAYEQYFGPGTRLTVT.

There are a few counts of this clonotype. The rearrangement joins TRBV20-1 to TRBJ1-2; D not certain. Germline values: CDR1 DFQATT, CDR2 SNEGSKA (reference sequence). The CDR3 spans 11 residues. V gave up 7 bases and J gave up 6 bases, with 12 bases separating them. In nucleotides, the CDR3 is TGCAGTGTAGATTGGCGGGATGGCTACACCTTC. The encoded protein is CSVDWRDGYTF.

This clonotype came up a few times. V is TRBV6-5 and J is TRBJ2-7; no reliable D call. The germline V gene encodes CDR1 MNHEY and CDR2 SVGAGI. The CDR3 loop spans 13 amino acids. The ends were cut back, 2 bases at V and 4 bases at J, with 9 bases in the middle. The CDR3 coding sequence is TGTGCCAGCAGTTACGTCCTGGGATACGAGCAGTACTTC. Translated, it gives CASSYVLGYEQYF.

This clonotype showed up just a few times. V and J are TRBV10-3 and TRBJ2-7; D remains unclear. Deletions cut 5 bases from V and 4 bases from J, with 18 bases between. CDR1 ENHRY and CDR2 SYGVKD come from the germline V gene. This CDR3 region has 15 residues. DNA for the CDR3: TGTGCCATCAGTAAGCCGACTGGGGAACGGTACGAGCAGTACTTC. This gives the protein CAISKPTGERYEQYF.